A selection of T cell receptor beta chains follows, all from one sample in a study of blood T cells in healthy people across ages. Each CDR3 protein gets one entry after TCRdb re-called the 5' RACE reads with MiXCR. The table has some 1.6 million distinct CDR3 sequences, roughly 32% seen once; the top ten hold approximately 11%. The specimen sequenced was blood. The receptor set was obtained from a woman aged 25 to 39 in good health. CDR3s include the opening cysteine and the closing phenylalanine or tryptophan. The D gene is left open where the match is weak. The size of a clone is reported for some rows only, either as once, few or many, or as a class for expanded clones.

>TRBD2|TRBV4-1|.|TRBJ2-7
TGCGCCAGCAGCCAAGATGTCCCTAGCGGGAGTAGTGTCTACGAGCAGTACTTC
CASSQDVPSGSSVYEQYF
>.|TRBV9|.|TRBJ2-3
TGTGCCAGCAGCGTAGATATAGTGGGCACAGATACGCAGTATTTT
CASSVDIVGTDTQYF
>.|TRBV20-1|.|TRBJ1-3
TGCAGTGCTAGAGGAGTAGGGCCCTCTGGAAACACCATATATTTT
CSARGVGPSGNTIYF
>TRBD2|TRBV15|few|TRBJ2-2
TGTGCCACCAGCAACGGACTAGCGGTTTCCACCGGGGAGCTGTTTTTT
CATSNGLAVSTGELFF
>.|TRBV7-3|.|TRBJ2-2
TGTGCCAGCAGCCCGACAGCGGCCGGGGAGCTGTTTTTT
CASSPTAAGELFF
>TRBD2|TRBV12-3/TRBV12-4|.|TRBJ2-1
TGTGCCAGCAGGTTAGAGACTAGCGGGAGCAATGAGCAGTTCTTC
CASRLETSGSNEQFF
>.|TRBV7-2|many|TRBJ2-6
TGTGCCAGCAGCCCGAAGGAGTCTGGGGCCAACGTCCTGACTTTC
CASSPKESGANVLTF
>TRBD1|TRBV27|few|TRBJ1-1
TGTGCCAGCAGTTTCCCCGGGACAGCGGCTTTCTTT
CASSFPGTAAFF
>.|TRBV28|many|TRBJ2-7
TGTGCCAGCCTGGGGACCCCCTCCTACGAGCAGTACTTC
CASLGTPSYEQYF
>.|TRBV6-5|.|TRBJ2-1
TGTGCCAGCAGTAAAGGACGAGCAGCTGGCGCTGAGCAGTTCTTC
CASSKGRAAGAEQFF
>TRBD2|TRBV20-1|many|TRBJ2-7
TGCAGTGCTAGGCCCACGGGACTAGGGACTTACGAGCAGTACTTC
CSARPTGLGTYEQYF
>TRBD2|TRBV7-9|.|TRBJ2-1
TGTGCCAGCAGCTCCTACCGGACTAGCGGGAGATACAATGAGCAGTTCTTC
CASSSYRTSGRYNEQFF
>.|TRBV29-1|few|TRBJ1-5
TGCAGCGTTGAAGATTTTGACGGACACCCCTTTGGGAATCAGCCCCAGCATTTT
CSVEDFDGHPFGNQPQHF
>TRBD2|TRBV7-3|few|TRBJ2-5
TGTGCCAGCAGCCCGGGACTAGCGGGAGTTTGGGAGACCCAGTACTTC
CASSPGLAGVWETQYF
>TRBD2|TRBV4-2|.|TRBJ2-3
TGTGCCAGCAGCCAGCTCAGCGGGGGGGCCCATAGCACAGATACGCAGTATTTT
CASSQLSGGAHSTDTQYF
>.|TRBV11-2|.|TRBJ2-7
TGTGCCAGCAGCTTAGGGCCGAAGAACTACGAGCAGTACTTC
CASSLGPKNYEQYF
>.|TRBV29-1|many|TRBJ1-2
TGCAGCGTTGGCGGCTCAACGGAGGGCTACACCTTC
CSVGGSTEGYTF